This TCR beta chain derives from a study of PD-1 blockade in classical Hodgkin lymphoma. Study-wide points: The repertoire differences lack a defined cause, possibly disease activity or prior therapy. Reports described newly diagnosed patients as having lower baseline TCR diversity than healthy donors.

Using immunoSEQ multiplex PCR, the repertoire was profiled, and TCRdb retains in-frame clones only, with some absent. This sample has 20,000 to 25,000 clones; 90% to 95% occur once, and the top ten carry 0.41%. The germline V gene has CDR1 MGHRA and CDR2 YSYEKL. The CDR3 is 15 amino acids. Losses at the gene ends were 4 bases for V and 3 bases for J; bases not matched to a gene: 3. Note on this clone: Its specificity is unknown.

Time point described: newly diagnosed, previously untreated cHL patient sample. The study purified CD4+ T cells from thawed PBMCs using magnetic negative selection. What served as comparison were PBMCs in newly diagnosed, untreated classical Hodgkin lymphoma. The receptor was derived from a human donor with classical Hodgkin lymphoma. The sequencing sample was made of CD4+ T cells from blood. This chain uses TRBV4-1 with TRBJ2-7, with 13 bases aligning to TRBD2. In DNA, the CDR3 is TGCGCCAGCAGCCCGGGACTAGCGGGGCTCTACGAGCAGTACTTC. This translates into CASSPGLAGLYEQYF.